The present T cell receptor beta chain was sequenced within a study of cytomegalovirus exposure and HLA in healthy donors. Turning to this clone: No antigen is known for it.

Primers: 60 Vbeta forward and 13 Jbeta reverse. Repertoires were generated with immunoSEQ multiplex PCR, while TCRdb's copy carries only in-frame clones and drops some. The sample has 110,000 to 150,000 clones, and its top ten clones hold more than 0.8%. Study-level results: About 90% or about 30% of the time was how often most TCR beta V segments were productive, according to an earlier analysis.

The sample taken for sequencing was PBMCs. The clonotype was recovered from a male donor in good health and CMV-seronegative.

CDR3 sequence: CASSQEPGQALDTEAFF. CDR3 sequence (DNA): TGCGCCAGCAGCCAAGAGCCCGGACAGGCTTTGGATACTGAAGCTTTCTTT. The chain joins TRBV4-1 to TRBJ1-1; 7 positions agree with TRBD1. The CDR3 sequence is 17 residues long. The germline V gene has CDR1 MGHRA and CDR2 YSYEKL. V lost 0 bases, J lost 5 bases, and 12 bases stayed unmatched.